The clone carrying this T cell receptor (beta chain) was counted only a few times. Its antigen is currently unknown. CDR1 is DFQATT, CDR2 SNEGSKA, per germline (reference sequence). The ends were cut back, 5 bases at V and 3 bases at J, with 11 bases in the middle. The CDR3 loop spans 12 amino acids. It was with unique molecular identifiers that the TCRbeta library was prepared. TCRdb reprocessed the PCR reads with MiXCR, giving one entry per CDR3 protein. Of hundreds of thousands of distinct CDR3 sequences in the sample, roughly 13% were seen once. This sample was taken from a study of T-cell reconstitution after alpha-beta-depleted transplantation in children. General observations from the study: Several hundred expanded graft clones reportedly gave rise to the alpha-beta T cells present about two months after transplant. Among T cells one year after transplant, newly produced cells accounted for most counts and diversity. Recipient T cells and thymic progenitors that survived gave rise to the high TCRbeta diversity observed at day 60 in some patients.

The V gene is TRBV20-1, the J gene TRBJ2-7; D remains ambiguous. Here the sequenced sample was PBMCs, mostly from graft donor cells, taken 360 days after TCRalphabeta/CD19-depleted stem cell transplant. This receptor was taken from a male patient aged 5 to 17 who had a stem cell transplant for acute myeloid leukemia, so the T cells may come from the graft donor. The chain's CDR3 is CSARGPVYEQYF. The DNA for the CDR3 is TGCAGTGCTCGCGGACCGGTCTACGAGCAGTACTTC.